This entry is about one TCR beta chain. These data belong to a study of radiation and T cells in renal cell carcinoma. Time point noted: blood 4 weeks post-SBRT, at nephrectomy. Treatment described: 15 Gy SBRT to primary tumor, nephrectomy 4 weeks later. In germline, CDR1 is MRHNA, CDR2 SNTAGT. The CDR3 consists of 13 residues. V lost 6 bases to trimming and J lost 2 bases, with 10 bases between them. The repertoire was sequenced with immunoSEQ multiplex PCR; TCRdb's copy has only in-frame clones and lacks some. The repertoire holds some 150,000 clones, with about 86% as singletons. V usage is TRBV6-4 and J usage is TRBJ2-5; no clear D. The receptor was isolated from a woman in her fifties or sixties with renal cell carcinoma. The sample in question was blood, obtained from a patient whose treatment included radiotherapy and nephrectomy. DNA for the CDR3: TGTGCCAGCAGCCGGAATCTTCAAGAGACCCAGTACTTC. This codes for CASSRNLQETQYF.